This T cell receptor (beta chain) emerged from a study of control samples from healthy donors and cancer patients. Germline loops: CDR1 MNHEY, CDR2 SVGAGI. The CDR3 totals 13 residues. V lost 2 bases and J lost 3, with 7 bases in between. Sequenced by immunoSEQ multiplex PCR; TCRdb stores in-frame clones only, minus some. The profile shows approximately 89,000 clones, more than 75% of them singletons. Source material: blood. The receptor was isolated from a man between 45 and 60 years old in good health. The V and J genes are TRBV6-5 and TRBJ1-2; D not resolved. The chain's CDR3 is CASSYMSYYGYTF. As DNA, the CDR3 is TGTGCCAGCAGTTACATGAGCTACTATGGCTACACCTTC.